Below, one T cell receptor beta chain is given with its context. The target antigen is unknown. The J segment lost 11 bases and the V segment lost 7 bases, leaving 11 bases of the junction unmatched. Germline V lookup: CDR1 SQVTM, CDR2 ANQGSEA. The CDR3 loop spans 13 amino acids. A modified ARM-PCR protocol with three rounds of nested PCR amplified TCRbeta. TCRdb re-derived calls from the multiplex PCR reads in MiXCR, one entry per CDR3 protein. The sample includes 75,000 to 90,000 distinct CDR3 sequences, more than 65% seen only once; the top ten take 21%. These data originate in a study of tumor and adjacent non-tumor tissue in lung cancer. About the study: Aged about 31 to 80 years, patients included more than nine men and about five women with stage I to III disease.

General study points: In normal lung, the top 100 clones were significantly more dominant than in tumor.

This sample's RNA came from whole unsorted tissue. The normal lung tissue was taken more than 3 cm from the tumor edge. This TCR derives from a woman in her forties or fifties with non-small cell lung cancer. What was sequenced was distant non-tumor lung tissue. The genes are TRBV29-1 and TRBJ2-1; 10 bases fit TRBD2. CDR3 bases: TGCAGCGCCAGGAAGCGGGGGGGAGGTCAGCAGTTCTTC. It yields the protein CSARKRGGGQQFF.